This T cell receptor (beta chain) stems from a study of blood T cell repertoires in COVID-19. Data came from immunoSEQ multiplex PCR; TCRdb stores just in-frame clones and leaves some out. The sample consists of around 330,000 clones, 89% of them appearing once. CDR1 is MDHEN and CDR2 is SYDVKM in the germline V gene. V was pared by 3 bases and J by 0 bases, with 11 bases between. The CDR3 sequence is 15 residues long. V and J are TRBV28 and TRBJ2-5; D may be TRBD2 (6 bases). Sequencing was done on a sample of PBMCs or T cells enriched from blood (not recorded which). The receptor's source is a man aged 55 to 69 who had recovered from COVID-19. In DNA form, the CDR3 reads TGTGCCAGCAGTTTCCGGGGGTCGTACCAAGAGACCCAGTACTTC. This gives the protein CASSFRGSYQETQYF.